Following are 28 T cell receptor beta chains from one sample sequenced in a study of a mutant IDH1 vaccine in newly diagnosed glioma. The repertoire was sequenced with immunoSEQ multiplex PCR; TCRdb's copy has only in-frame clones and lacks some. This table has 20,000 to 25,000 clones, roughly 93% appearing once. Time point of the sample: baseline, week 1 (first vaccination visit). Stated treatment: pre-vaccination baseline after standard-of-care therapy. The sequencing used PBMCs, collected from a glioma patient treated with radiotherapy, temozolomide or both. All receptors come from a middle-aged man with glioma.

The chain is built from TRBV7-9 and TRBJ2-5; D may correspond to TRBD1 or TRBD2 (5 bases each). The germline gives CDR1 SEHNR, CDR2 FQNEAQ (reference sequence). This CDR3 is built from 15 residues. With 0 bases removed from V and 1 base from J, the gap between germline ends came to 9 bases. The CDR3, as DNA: TGTGCCAGCAGCTTAGCGCGAGGGGTCCAAGAGACCCAGTACTTC. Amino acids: CASSLARGVQETQYF.

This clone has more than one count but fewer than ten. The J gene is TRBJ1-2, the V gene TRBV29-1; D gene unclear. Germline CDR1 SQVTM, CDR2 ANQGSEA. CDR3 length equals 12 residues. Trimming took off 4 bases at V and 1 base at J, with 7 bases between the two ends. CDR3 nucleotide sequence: TGCAGCGTTGGGAGGGATAACTATGGCTACACCTTC. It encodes CSVGRDNYGYTF.

The chain's CDR3 is CASSELTSTVYYGYTF. CDR3 sequence (DNA): TGTGCCAGCAGTGAACTAACCTCGACAGTTTACTATGGCTACACCTTC. This sequence joins TRBV6-1 and TRBJ1-2; a possible D gene is TRBD1 (5 bases). With 2 bases removed from V and 3 bases from J, the gap between germline ends came to 16 bases. The CDR3 spans 16 residues. Germline values: CDR1 MNHNS, CDR2 SASEGT.

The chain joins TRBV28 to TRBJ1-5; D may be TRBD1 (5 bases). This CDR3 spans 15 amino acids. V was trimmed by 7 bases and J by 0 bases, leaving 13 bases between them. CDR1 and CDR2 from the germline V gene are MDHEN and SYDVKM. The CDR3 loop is CASKVRQTSNQPQHF. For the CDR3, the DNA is TGTGCCAGCAAAGTAAGACAGACTAGCAATCAGCCCCAGCATTTT.

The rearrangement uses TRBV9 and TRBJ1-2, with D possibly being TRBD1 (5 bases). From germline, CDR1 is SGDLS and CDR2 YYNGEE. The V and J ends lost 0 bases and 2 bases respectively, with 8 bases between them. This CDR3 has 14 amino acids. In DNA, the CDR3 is TGTGCCAGCAGCGTAGCGGCAGGGAACTATGGCTACACCTTC. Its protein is CASSVAAGNYGYTF.

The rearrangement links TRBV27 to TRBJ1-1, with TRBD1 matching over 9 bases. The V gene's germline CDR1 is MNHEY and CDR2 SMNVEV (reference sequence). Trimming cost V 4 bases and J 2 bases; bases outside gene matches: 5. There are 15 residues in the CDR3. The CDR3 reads CASSWRTGVNTEAFF. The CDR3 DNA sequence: TGTGCCAGCAGTTGGCGGACAGGGGTAAACACTGAAGCTTTCTTT.

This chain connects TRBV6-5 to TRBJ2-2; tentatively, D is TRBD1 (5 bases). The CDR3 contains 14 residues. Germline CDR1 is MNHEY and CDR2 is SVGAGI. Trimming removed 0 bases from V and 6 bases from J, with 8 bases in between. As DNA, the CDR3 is TGTGCCAGCAGTTACTCGCCCAGGGCCGGGGAGCTGTTTTTT. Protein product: CASSYSPRAGELFF.

The CDR3 DNA sequence: TGTGCCAGCAGCCTACAGGGGGCGCTGGAGCAGTACTTC. Translated: CASSLQGALEQYF. The chain has TRBV5-4 and TRBJ2-5; TRBD1 matches 9 bases. J lost 11 bases, V lost 4 bases, and 9 bases had no gene match. Per the germline V gene, CDR1 is SGHNT and CDR2 is YYREEE (reference sequence). The CDR3 totals 13 residues.

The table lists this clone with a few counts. The CDR3 coding sequence is TGTGCCAGCTCACTCACCTCAGGGGAGGGCTACACCTTC. This encodes CASSLTSGEGYTF. The chain links TRBV18 to TRBJ1-2; D is possibly TRBD1 (6 bases). There are 13 residues in the CDR3. V was trimmed by 4 bases and J by 8 bases, leaving 14 bases between them. The V gene's germline CDR1 is KGHSH and CDR2 LQKENI.

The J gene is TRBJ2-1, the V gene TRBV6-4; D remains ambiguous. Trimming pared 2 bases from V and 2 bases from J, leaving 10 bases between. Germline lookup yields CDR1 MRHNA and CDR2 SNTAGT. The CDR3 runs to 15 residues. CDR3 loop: CASSDMMSPYNEQFF. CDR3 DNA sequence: TGTGCCAGCAGTGACATGATGAGTCCCTACAATGAGCAGTTCTTC.

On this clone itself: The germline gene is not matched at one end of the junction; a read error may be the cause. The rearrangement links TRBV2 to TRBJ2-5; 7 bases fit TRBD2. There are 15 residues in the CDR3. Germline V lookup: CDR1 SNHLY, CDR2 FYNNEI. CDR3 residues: CALRRRVAGGEIQYF. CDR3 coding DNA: TGTGCCCTGCGGAGGAGGGTAGCGGGTGGAGAGATCCAGTACTTC.

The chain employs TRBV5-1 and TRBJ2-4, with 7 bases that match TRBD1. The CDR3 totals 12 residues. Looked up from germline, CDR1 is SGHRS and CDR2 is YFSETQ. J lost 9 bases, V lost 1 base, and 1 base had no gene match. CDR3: CASSLTGAIQYF. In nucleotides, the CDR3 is TGCGCCAGCAGCTTGACAGGGGCCATTCAGTACTTC.

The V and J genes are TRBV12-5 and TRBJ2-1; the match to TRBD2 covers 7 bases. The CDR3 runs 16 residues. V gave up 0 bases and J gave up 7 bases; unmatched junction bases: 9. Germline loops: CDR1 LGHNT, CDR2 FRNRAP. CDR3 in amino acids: CASGLVLTSDRNEQFF. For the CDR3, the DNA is TGTGCTAGTGGTTTGGTACTTACTAGCGATAGGAATGAGCAGTTCTTC.

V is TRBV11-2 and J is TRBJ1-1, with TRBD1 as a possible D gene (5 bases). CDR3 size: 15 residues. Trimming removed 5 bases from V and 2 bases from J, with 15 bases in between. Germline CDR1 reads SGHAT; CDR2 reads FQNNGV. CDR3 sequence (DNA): TGTGCCAGCAGCAGAGCGGGGCAGCTCAACACTGAAGCTTTCTTT. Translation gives CASSRAGQLNTEAFF.

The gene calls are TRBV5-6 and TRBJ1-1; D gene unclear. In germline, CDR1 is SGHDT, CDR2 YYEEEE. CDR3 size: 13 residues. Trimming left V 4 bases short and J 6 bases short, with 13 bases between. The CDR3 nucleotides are TGTGCCAGCAGCCCGACGGGTATCGCTGAAGCTTTCTTT. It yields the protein CASSPTGIAEAFF.

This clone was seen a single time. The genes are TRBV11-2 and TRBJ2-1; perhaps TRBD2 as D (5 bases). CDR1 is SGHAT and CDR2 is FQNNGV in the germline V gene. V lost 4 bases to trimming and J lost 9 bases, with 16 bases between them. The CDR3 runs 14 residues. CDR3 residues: CASSSIFGVGEQFF. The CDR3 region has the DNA TGTGCCAGCAGCTCCATCTTCGGGGTCGGTGAGCAGTTCTTC.

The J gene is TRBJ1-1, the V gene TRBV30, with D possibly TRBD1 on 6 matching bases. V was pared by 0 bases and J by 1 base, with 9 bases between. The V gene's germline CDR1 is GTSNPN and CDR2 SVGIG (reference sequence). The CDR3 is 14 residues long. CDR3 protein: CAWSVGGGNTEAFF. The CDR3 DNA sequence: TGTGCCTGGAGTGTAGGGGGGGGGAACACTGAAGCTTTCTTT.

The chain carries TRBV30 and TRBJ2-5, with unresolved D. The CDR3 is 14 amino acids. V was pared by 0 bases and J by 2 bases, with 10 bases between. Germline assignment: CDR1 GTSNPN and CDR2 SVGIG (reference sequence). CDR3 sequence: CAWSVPSFQETQYF. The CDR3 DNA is TGTGCCTGGAGTGTACCGTCCTTTCAAGAGACCCAGTACTTC.

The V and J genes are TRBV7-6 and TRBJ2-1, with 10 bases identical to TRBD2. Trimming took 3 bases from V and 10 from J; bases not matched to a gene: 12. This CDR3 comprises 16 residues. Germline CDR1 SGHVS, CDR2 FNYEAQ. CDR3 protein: CASSFVPSGGSEEQFF. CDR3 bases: TGTGCCAGCAGCTTTGTTCCTAGCGGGGGCTCAGAGGAGCAGTTCTTC.

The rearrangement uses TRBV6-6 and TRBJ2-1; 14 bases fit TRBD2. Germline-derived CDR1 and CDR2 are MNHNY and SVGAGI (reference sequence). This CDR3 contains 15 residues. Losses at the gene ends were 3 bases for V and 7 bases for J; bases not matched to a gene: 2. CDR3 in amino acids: CASSYGTSGRNEQFF. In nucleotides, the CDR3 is TGTGCCAGCAGTTATGGGACTAGCGGGAGAAATGAGCAGTTCTTC.

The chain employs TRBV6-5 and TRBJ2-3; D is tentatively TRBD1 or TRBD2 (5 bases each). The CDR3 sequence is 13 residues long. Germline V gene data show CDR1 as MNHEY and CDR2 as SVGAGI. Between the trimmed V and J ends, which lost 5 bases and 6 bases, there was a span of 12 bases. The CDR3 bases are TGTGCCAGCAGTCGAGAGGGGCCTGATACGCAGTATTTT. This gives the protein CASSREGPDTQYF.

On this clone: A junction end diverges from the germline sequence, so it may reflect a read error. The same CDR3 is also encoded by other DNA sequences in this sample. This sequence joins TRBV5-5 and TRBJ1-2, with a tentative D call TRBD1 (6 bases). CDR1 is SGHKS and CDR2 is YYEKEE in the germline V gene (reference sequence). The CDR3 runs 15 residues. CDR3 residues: CASSPPLTGDLGYTF. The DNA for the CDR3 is TGCGCCAGCAGCCCCCCATTGACAGGCGACCTTGGCTACACCTTC.

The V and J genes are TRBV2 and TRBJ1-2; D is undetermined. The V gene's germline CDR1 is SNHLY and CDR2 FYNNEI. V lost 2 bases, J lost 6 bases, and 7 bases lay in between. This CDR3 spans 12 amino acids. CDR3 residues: CASSEWGDGYTF. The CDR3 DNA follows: TGTGCCAGCAGTGAATGGGGAGATGGCTACACCTTC.

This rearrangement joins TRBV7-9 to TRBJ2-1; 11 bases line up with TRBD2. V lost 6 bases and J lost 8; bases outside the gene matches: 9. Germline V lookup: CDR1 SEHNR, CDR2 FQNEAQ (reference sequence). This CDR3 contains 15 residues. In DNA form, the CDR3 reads TGTGCCAGCAGGATACTAGCGGGAGTTGTACATGAGCAGTTCTTC. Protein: CASRILAGVVHEQFF.

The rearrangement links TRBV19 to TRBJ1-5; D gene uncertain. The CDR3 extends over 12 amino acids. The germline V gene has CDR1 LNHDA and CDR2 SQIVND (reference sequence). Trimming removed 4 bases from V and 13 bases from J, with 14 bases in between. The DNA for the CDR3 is TGTGCCAGTAGTACCCCGTTGATGCCTCAGCATTTT. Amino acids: CASSTPLMPQHF.

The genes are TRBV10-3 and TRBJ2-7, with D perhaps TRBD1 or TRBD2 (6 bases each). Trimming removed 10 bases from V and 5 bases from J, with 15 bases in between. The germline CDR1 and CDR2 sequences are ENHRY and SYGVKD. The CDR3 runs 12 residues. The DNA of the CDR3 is TGTGCCACTCACCACAGGGAGGACGAGCAGTACTTC. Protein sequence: CATHHREDEQYF.

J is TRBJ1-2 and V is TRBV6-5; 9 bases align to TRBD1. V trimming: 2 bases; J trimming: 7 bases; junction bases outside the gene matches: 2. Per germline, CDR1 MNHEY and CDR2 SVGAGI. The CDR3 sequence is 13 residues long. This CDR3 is CASSYGTGFGYTF. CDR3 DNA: TGTGCCAGCAGTTACGGGACAGGGTTTGGCTACACCTTC.

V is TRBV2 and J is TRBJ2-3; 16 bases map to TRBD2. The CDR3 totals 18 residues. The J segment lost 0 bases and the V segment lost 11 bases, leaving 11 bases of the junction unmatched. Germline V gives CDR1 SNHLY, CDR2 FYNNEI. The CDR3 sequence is CAVSGGLAGGSSTDTQYF. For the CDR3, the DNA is TGTGCCGTATCCGGGGGACTAGCGGGGGGGAGTAGCACAGATACGCAGTATTTT. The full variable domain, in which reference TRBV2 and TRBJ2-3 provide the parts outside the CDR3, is EPEVTQTPSHQVTQMGQEVILRCVPISNHLYFYWYRQILGQKVEFLVSFYNNEISEKSEIFDDQFSVERPDGSNFTLKIRSTKLEDSAMYFCAVSGGLAGGSSTDTQYFGPGTRLTVL.